This TCR beta chain was sequenced in a study of cytotoxic CD8 clonotypes in ibrutinib-treated CLL. Looking at the study overall: After median approximately 70 months, about 14 stayed in remission, approximately twelve progressed; responses roughly 24 partial, 2 complete. After a median around 13 months on treatment (6 to 36), response samples were drawn.

Study-level results: The clonality went up when patients responded to ibrutinib and dropped back toward baseline at progression. Starting clonality was above that of age-matched healthy donors and tracked circulating CD8+ T-cell counts.

The repertoire was sequenced with immunoSEQ multiplex PCR; TCRdb's copy has only in-frame clones and lacks some. The table lists 300,000 to 400,000 clones, over 60% of them singletons, with 6.3% in the top ten. About this clone itself: No antigen is known for it.

The sample consisted of PBMCs, taken after 36 months of ibrutinib treatment. The TCR originated in a human donor with chronic lymphocytic leukemia.

The CDR3 loop is CASSPGIRRDEQYF. The CDR3 DNA follows: TGTGCCAGCAGCCCAGGGATCAGGCGCGACGAGCAGTACTTC. The rearrangement uses TRBV9 and TRBJ2-7, with D maybe TRBD1 (5 bases). CDR3 length: 14 residues. Deletions cut 4 bases from V and 5 bases from J, with 16 bases between. CDR1 is SGDLS and CDR2 is YYNGEE in the germline V gene.